Listed below are T cell receptor beta chains from one sample, sequenced in a study of T cell responses to AZD1222 COVID-19 vaccine. Data came from immunoSEQ multiplex PCR; TCRdb stores just in-frame clones and leaves some out. The sample lists approximately 150,000 clones, 90% to 95% seen once, with around 5.1% in the top ten. The sequencing here drew on peripheral blood, taken on day 0 of AZD1222 vaccination. These receptors came from an adult in good health. Both conserved end residues are part of each CDR3. The order of the fields is V gene, J gene, D gene, CDR3 length, CDR3 protein, CDR3 DNA. The D gene is left open where the match is weak.

>TRBV10-3|TRBJ2-3|NA|12
CAISVGRGQQYF
TGTGCCATCAGTGTGGGGCGGGGGCAGCAGTATTTT
>TRBV6-2/TRBV6-3|TRBJ1-5|NA|13
CASSSLGDQPQHF
TGTGCCAGCAGTTCACTGGGGGACCAGCCCCAGCATTTT
>TRBV19|TRBJ1-1|NA|14
CASSMEVADTEAFF
TGTGCCAGTAGTATGGAGGTCGCCGACACTGAAGCTTTCTTT
>TRBV10-3|TRBJ2-7|NA|13
CAISEQTTYEQYF
TGTGCCATCAGTGAACAGACAACCTACGAGCAGTACTTC
>TRBV18|TRBJ1-1|NA|17
CASSHIEGKGDSRGAFF
TGTGCCAGCTCCCACATAGAGGGTAAGGGGGACTCAAGAGGGGCTTTCTTT
>TRBV9|TRBJ2-1|NA|17
CASSPRENGGRLNEQFF
TGTGCCAGCAGCCCTCGAGAGAACGGTGGCCGCCTCAATGAGCAGTTCTTC
>TRBV24-1|TRBJ2-5|TRBD2|12
CALWPAGVLLYF
TGTGCCCTCTGGCCAGCGGGGGTGCTCCTGTACTTC
>TRBV18|TRBJ1-1|TRBD1|14
CASSPRDRGAEAFF
TGTGCCAGCTCACCGAGGGACAGGGGGGCTGAAGCTTTCTTT
>TRBV3-1/TRBV3-2|TRBJ1-5|NA|14
CASSFSGPNQPQHF
TGTGCCAGCAGTTTTTCAGGGCCCAATCAGCCCCAGCATTTT
>TRBV10-3|TRBJ2-7|NA|9
CAILEEQYF
TGTGCCATCTTAGAGGAGCAGTACTTC
>TRBV5-1|TRBJ2-7|TRBD2|15
CASSSSGGGVYEQYF
TGCGCCAGCAGCTCCTCTGGCGGGGGGGTATACGAGCAGTACTTC
>TRBV6-5|TRBJ2-7|TRBD2|15
CASSRLAGGSYEQYF
TGTGCCAGCAGTCGACTAGCGGGAGGTTCCTACGAGCAGTACTTC
>TRBV7-6|TRBJ2-5|TRBD2|17
CASSIRQRGGSEETQYF
TGTGCCAGCAGCATCCGCCAGCGGGGGGGCTCGGAAGAGACCCAGTACTTC
>TRBV9|TRBJ1-1|NA|14
CASSLQGEGTEAFF
TGTGCCAGCAGCCTTCAAGGGGAGGGCACTGAAGCTTTCTTT
>TRBV10-1|TRBJ1-1|NA|11
CASSAGTEAFF
TGCGCCAGCAGTGCGGGCACTGAAGCTTTCTTT
>TRBV5-1|TRBJ1-1|NA|14
CASRILSANTEAFF
TGCGCCAGCAGGATCCTGAGCGCGAACACTGAAGCTTTCTTT
>TRBV18|TRBJ1-6|NA|15
CASSPAEAYNSPLHF
TGTGCCAGCTCACCCGCGGAGGCCTATAATTCACCCCTCCACTTT
>TRBV7-9|TRBJ1-1|NA|13
CASSFPLQGGAFF
TGTGCCAGCAGCTTCCCCTTACAGGGTGGGGCTTTCTTT
>TRBV2|TRBJ1-2|TRBD1|12
CATGTGPYGYTF
TGTGCCACCGGGACAGGGCCTTATGGCTACACCTTC
>TRBV6-5|TRBJ2-5|NA|15
CASSYQGGGGETQYF
TGTGCCAGCAGTTACCAAGGAGGGGGAGGGGAGACCCAGTACTTC
>TRBV27|TRBJ1-2|TRBD1|13
CASSISTGEGYTF
TGTGCCAGCAGTATATCGACAGGGGAAGGCTACACCTTC
>TRBV7-2|TRBJ1-2|NA|15
CASSSDFRTAYGYTF
TGTGCCAGCAGCTCAGACTTCAGGACAGCTTATGGCTACACCTTC
>TRBV19|TRBJ1-4|NA|17
CASSILTVPRKREKLFF
TGTGCCAGTAGTATTCTCACTGTGCCGCGGAAGCGTGAAAAACTGTTTTTT
>TRBV9|TRBJ2-5|NA|14
CASSVDLERETQYF
TGTGCCAGCAGCGTTGATTTAGAGCGAGAGACCCAGTACTTC
>TRBV19|TRBJ1-2|TRBD1|14
CASTKDRQVYGYTF
TGTGCCAGTACCAAGGACAGGCAAGTGTATGGCTACACCTTC
>TRBV7-2|TRBJ2-2|NA|15
CASSQVEARTGELFF
TGTGCCAGCAGCCAAGTCGAGGCGCGCACCGGGGAGCTGTTTTTT